The TCR beta chain under discussion was sequenced for a study of T-cell memory formation after mild COVID-19. General study points: Clones that contracted clustered mainly in CM and EM if CD4+ and in EMRA if CD8+.

UMIs and sample barcodes were carried by the TCR alpha and TCR beta cDNA libraries that 5'RACE produced using constant-segment primers. One entry per CDR3 protein results from TCRdb running MiXCR on the 5' RACE reads. The repertoire has tens of thousands of distinct CDR3 sequences, around an eighth of them found once; the top ten carry 25% to 35%. Only a few counts were recorded for this clonotype. Its antigen is unknown. The ends lost 5 bases at V and 15 bases at J; junction bases unmatched: 9. Germline values: CDR1 SGHDN, CDR2 FVKESK. CDR3 size: 13 residues. This chain connects TRBV14 to TRBJ2-1, with 11 positions matching TRBD2. The material sequenced was PBMCs or a T cell subset sorted from them (not recorded which). This receptor was obtained from an adult woman who had mild COVID-19 (a few samples of this study predate the infection). Cell type and time point are not known. CDR3 nucleotides: TGTGCCAGCAGCATTAGCGGGAGGGGTGAGTCGTTCTTC. Amino acids: CASSISGRGESFF. Together with reference TRBV14 and TRBJ2-1, the CDR3 gives the full variable domain: EAGVTQFPSHSVIEKGQTVTLRCDPISGHDNLYWYRRVMGKEIKFLLHFVKESKQDESGMPNNRFLAERTGGTYSTLKVQPAELEDSGVYFCASSISGRGESFFGPGTRLTVL.